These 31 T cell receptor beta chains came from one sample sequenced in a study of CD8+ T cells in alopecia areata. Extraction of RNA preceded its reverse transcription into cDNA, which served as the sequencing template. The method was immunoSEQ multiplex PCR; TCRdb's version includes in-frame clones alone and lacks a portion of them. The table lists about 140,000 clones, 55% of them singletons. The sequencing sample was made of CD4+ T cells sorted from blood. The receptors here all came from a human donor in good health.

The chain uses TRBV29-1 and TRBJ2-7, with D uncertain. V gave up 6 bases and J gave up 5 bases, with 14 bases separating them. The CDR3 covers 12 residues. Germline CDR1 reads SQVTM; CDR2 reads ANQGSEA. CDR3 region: CSVLGESHEQYF. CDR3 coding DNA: TGCAGCGTCTTGGGCGAGTCCCACGAGCAGTACTTC.

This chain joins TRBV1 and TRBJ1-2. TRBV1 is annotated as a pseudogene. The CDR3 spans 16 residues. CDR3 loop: CTSSQGRGQANYGYTF. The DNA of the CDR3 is TGCACCAGCAGCCAAGGGAGGGGACAAGCTAACTATGGCTACACCTTC.

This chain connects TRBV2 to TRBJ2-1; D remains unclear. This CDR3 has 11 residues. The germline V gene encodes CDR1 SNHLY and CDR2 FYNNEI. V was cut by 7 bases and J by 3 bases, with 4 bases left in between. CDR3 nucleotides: TGTGCCAGCACTCTCTACAATGAGCAGTTCTTC. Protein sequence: CASTLYNEQFF.

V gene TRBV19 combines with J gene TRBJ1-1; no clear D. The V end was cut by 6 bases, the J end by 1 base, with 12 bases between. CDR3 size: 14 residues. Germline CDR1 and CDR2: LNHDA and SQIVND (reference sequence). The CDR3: CASRGTATNTEAFF. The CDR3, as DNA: TGTGCCAGTAGGGGAACAGCGACGAACACTGAAGCTTTCTTT.

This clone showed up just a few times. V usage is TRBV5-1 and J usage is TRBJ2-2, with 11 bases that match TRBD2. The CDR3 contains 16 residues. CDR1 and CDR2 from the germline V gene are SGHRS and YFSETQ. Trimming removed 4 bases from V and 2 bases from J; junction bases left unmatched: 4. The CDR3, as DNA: TGCGCCAGCAGCCCCGGGACTAGCGGAAACACCGGGGAGCTGTTTTTT. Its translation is CASSPGTSGNTGELFF.

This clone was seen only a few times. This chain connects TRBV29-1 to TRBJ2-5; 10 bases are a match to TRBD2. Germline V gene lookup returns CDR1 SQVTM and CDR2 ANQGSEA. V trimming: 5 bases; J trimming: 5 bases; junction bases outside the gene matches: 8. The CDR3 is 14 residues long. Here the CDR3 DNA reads TGCAGCGTTAACCCAGCGGGAGGGACGGAGACCCAGTACTTC. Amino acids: CSVNPAGGTETQYF.

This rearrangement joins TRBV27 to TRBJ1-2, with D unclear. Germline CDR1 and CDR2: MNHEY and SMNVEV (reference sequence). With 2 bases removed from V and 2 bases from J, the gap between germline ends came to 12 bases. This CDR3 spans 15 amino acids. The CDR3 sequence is CASSLVSDGNYGYTF. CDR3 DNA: TGTGCCAGCAGTTTAGTCTCGGACGGGAACTATGGCTACACCTTC.

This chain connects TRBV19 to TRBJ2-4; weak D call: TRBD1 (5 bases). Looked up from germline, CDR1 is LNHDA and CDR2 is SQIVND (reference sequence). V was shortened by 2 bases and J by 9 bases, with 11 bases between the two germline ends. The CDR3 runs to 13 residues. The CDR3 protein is CASSIPGSSIQYF. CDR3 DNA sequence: TGTGCCAGTAGTATACCAGGGTCTAGCATTCAGTACTTC.

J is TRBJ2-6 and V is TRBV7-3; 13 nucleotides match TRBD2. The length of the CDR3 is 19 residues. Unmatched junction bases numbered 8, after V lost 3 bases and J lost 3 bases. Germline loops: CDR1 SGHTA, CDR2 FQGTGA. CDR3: CASSFGLGLAGVGANVLTF. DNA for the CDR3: TGTGCCAGCAGCTTCGGGCTCGGACTAGCGGGAGTTGGGGCCAACGTCCTGACTTTC.

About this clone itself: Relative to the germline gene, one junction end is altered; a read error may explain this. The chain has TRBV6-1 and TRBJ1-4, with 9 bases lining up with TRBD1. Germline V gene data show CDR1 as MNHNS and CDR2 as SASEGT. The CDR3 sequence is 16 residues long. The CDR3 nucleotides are TGTGCCATCAGTGAGCAAACCGGGACAGGGACTCAAAAACTGTTTTTT. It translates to CAISEQTGTGTQKLFF.

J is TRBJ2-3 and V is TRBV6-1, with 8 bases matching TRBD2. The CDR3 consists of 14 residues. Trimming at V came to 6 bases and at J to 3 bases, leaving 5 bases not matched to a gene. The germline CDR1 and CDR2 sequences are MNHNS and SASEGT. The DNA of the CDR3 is TGTGCCAGCAGAGGGGGACTAGGTACAGATACGCAGTATTTT. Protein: CASRGGLGTDTQYF.

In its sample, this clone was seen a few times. The CDR3 sequence is CASSEGDGYQPQHF. CDR3 nucleotide sequence: TGCGCCAGCAGTGAGGGGGACGGTTATCAGCCCCAGCATTTT. The gene calls are TRBV10-2 and TRBJ1-5; tentative D call: TRBD1 (5 bases). V gave up 2 bases and J gave up 5 bases, with 10 bases separating them. This CDR3 has 14 residues. Germline V gene sequence: CDR1 WSHSY, CDR2 SAAADI.

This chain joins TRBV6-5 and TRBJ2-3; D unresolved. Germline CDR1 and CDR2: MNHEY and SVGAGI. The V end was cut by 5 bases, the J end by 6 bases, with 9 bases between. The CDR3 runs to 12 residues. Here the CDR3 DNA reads TGTGCCAGCAGTCAACTCCCGGATACGCAGTATTTT. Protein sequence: CASSQLPDTQYF.

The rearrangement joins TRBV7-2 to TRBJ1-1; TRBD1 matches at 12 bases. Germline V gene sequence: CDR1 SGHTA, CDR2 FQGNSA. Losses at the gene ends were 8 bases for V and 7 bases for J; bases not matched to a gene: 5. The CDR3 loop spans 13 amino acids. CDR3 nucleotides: TGTGCCAGCGGCGGGACAGGGGGCTTTGAAGCTTTCTTT. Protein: CASGGTGGFEAFF.

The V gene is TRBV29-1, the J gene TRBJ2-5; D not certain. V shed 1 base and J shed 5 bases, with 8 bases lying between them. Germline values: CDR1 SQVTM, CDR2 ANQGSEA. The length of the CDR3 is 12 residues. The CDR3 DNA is TGCAGCGTTGAAGGTACTGCGGAGACCCAGTACTTC. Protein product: CSVEGTAETQYF.

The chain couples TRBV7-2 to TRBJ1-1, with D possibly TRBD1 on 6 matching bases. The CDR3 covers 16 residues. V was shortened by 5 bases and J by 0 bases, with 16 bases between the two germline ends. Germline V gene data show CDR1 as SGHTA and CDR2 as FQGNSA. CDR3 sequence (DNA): TGTGCCAGCAGCCAGGGACAACCTTGGATGAACACTGAAGCTTTCTTT. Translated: CASSQGQPWMNTEAFF.

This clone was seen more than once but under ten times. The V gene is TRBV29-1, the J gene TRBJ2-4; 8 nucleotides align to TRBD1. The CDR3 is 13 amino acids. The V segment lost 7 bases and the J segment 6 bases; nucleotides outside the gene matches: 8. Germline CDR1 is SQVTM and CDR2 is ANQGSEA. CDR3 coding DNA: TGCAGCGCGTTCGGACAGGGATCAAACATTCAGTACTTC. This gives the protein CSAFGQGSNIQYF.

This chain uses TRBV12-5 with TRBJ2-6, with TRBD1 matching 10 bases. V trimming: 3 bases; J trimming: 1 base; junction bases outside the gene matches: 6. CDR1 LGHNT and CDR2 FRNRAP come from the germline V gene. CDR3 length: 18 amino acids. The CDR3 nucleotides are TGTGCTAGTGGTTTACTGGGACAGGGGCTTTCTGGGGCCAACGTCCTGACTTTC. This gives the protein CASGLLGQGLSGANVLTF.

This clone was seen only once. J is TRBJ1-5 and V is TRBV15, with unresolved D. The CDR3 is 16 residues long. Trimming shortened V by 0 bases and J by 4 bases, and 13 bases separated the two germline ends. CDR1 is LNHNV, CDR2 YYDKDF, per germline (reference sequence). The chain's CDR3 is CATSRERRVKNQPQHF. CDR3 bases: TGTGCCACCAGCAGAGAACGAAGGGTCAAAAATCAGCCCCAGCATTTT.

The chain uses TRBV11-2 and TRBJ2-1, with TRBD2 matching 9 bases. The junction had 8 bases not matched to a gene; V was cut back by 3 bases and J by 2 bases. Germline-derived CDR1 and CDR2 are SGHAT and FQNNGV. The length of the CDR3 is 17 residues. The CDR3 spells CASSFPAGGRAYNEQFF. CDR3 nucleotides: TGTGCCAGCAGCTTCCCTGCGGGCGGGAGGGCCTACAATGAGCAGTTCTTC.

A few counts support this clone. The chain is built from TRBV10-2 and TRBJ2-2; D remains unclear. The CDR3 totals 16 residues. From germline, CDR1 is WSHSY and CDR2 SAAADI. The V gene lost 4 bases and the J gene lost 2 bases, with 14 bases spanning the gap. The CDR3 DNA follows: TGCGCCAGCAGTGGCCCCCGAAGATCCAACACCGGGGAGCTGTTTTTT. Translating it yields CASSGPRRSNTGELFF.

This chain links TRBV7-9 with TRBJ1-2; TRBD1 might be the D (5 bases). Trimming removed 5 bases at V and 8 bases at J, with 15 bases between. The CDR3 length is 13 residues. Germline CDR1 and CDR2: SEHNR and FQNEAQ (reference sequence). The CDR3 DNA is TGTGCCAGCAGCGGGACCGGGATTGGAGGCTACACCTTC. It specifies CASSGTGIGGYTF.

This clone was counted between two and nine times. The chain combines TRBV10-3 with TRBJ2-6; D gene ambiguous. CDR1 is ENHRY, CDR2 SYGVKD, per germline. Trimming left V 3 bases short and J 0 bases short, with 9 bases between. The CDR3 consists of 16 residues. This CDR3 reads CAISDFTVSGANVLTF. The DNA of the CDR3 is TGTGCCATCAGTGACTTCACGGTCTCTGGGGCCAACGTCCTGACTTTC.

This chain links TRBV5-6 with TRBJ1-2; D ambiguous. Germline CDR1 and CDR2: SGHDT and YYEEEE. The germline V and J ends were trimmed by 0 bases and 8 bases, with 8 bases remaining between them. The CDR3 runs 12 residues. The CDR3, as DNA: TGTGCCAGCAGCTTGGCGGAGTGGGGCTACACCTTC. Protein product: CASSLAEWGYTF.

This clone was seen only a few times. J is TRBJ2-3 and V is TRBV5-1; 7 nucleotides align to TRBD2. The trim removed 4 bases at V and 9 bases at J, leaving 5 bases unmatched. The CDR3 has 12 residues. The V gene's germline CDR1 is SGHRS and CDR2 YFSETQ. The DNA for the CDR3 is TGCGCCAGCAGCCCCCGGGACTACACGCAGTATTTT. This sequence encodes CASSPRDYTQYF.

Written as DNA, the CDR3 is TGTGCCAGCAGCTTTCGGCAGTCGAGGGAGACCCAGTACTTC. Its protein product is CASSFRQSRETQYF. V gene TRBV11-2 combines with J gene TRBJ2-5; D gene uncertain. V lost 3 bases and J 5 bases, leaving 13 bases between the germline ends. In germline, CDR1 is SGHAT, CDR2 FQNNGV. This CDR3 comprises 14 residues.

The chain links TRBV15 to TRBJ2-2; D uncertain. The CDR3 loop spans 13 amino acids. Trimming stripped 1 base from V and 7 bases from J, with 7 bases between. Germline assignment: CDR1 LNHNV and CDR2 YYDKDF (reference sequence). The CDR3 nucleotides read TGTGCCACCAGCAGAGCGGCTGTCGGGGAGCTGTTTTTT. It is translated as CATSRAAVGELFF.

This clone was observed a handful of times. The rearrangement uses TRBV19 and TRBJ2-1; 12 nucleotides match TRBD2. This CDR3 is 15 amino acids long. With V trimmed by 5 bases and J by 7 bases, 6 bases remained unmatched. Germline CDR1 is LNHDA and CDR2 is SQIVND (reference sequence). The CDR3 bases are TGTGCCAGTAGTCTAACTAGCGGGAGGAGTAATGAGCAGTTCTTC. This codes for CASSLTSGRSNEQFF.

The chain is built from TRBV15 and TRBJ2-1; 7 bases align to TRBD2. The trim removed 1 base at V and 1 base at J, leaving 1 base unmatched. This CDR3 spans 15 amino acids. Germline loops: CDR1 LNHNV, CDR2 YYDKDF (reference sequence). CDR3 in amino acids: CATSRVSGSYNEQFF. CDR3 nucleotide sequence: TGTGCCACCAGCAGAGTTAGCGGGTCCTACAATGAGCAGTTCTTC.

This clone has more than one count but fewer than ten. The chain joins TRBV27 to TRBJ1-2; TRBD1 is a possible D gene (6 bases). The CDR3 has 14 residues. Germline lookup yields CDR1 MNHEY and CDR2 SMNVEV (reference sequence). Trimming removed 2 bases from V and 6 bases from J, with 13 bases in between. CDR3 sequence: CASSLLPRGNGYTF. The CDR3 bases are TGTGCCAGCAGTTTACTTCCCAGGGGTAATGGCTACACCTTC.

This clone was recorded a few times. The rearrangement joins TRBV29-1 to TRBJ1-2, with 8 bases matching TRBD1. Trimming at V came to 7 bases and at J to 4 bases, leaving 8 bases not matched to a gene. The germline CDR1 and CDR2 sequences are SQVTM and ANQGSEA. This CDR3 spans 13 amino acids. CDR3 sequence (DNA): TGCAGCGGCACGACAGGGGTGGGCTATGGCTACACCTTC. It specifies CSGTTGVGYGYTF.